Sequencing of this T cell receptor beta chain was carried out in a study of T-cell reconstitution after alpha-beta-depleted transplantation in children. Study findings and constraints: Among T cells one year after transplant, newly produced cells accounted for most counts and diversity. Two months or so post-transplant, alpha-beta T cells reportedly derived from several hundred expanded graft clones.

This clonotype was counted a few times. Its antigen remains unknown. Unique molecular identifiers were used to barcode this TCRbeta library. MiXCR was run by TCRdb on the PCR reads, yielding one entry per CDR3 protein. The table records about 980,000 distinct CDR3 sequences, around 30% of them present only once. The CDR3 loop spans 13 amino acids. The V gene's germline CDR1 is DFQATT and CDR2 SNEGSKA (reference sequence). Trimming cost V 5 bases and J 3 bases, with 11 bases left between them. The receptor's source is a boy younger than two who had a stem cell transplant for SCID, so the T cells may come from the graft donor. The chain couples TRBV20-1 to TRBJ1-5, with D unresolved. Here the sequenced sample was PBMCs, mostly from graft donor cells, taken 360 days after TCRalphabeta/CD19-depleted stem cell transplant. The CDR3 DNA is TGCAGTGCTGGTCAGGCGCCCAATCAGCCCCAGCATTTT. It is translated as CSAGQAPNQPQHF.